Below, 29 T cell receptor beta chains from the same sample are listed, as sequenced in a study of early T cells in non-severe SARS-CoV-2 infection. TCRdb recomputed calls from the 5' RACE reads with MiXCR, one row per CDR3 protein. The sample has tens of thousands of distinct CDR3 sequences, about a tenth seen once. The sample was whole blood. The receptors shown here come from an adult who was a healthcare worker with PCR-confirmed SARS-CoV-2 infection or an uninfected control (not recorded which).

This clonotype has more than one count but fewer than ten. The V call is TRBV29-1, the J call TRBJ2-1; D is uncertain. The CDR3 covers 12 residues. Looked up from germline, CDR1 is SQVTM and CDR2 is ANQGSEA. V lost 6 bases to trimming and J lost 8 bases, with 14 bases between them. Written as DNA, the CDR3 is TGCAGCGTCGCCCCTAGAGCTGATGAGCAGTTCTTC. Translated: CSVAPRADEQFF.

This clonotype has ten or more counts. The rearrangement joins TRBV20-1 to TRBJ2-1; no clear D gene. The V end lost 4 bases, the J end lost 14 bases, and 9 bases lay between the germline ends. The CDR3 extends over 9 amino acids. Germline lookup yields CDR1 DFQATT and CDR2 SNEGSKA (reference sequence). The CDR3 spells CSAKGSKFF. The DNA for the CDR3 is TGCAGTGCTAAGGGCTCTAAGTTCTTC.

As DNA, the CDR3 is TGTGCCAGCAGTAGCCTCGGGACTAGCAGACACAATGAGCAGTTCTTC. Protein: CASSSLGTSRHNEQFF. This chain joins TRBV12-3 or TRBV12-4 and TRBJ2-1; 9 bases are a match to TRBD2. Trimming took 5 bases from V and 5 from J; bases not matched to a gene: 10. This CDR3 comprises 16 residues.

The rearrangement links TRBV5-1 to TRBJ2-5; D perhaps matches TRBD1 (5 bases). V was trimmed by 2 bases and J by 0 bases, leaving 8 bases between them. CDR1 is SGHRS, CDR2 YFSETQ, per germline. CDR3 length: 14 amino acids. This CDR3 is CASSLTGHQETQYF. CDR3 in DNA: TGCGCCAGCAGCTTAACAGGCCACCAAGAGACCCAGTACTTC.

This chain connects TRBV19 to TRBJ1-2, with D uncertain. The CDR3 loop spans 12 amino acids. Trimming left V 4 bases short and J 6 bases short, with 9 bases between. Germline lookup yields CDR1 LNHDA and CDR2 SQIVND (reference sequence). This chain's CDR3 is CASSRSVDGYTF. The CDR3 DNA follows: TGTGCCAGTAGTAGATCCGTGGATGGCTACACCTTC. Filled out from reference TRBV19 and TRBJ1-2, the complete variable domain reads DGGITQSPKYLFRKEGQNVTLSCEQNLNHDAMYWYRQDPGQGLRLIYYSQIVNDFQKGDIAEGYSVSREKKESFPLTVTSAQKNPTAFYLCASSRSVDGYTFGSGTRLTVV.

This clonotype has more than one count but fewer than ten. The CDR3 loop reads CASPLDRYMNTEAFF. In nucleotides, the CDR3 is TGTGCAAGTCCCCTCGACAGATACATGAACACTGAAGCTTTCTTT. The chain links TRBV12-2 to TRBJ1-1; whether TRBD1, the table's D call, matches the DNA was not checked. TRBV12-2 corresponds to a pseudogene. CDR3 length: 15 residues.

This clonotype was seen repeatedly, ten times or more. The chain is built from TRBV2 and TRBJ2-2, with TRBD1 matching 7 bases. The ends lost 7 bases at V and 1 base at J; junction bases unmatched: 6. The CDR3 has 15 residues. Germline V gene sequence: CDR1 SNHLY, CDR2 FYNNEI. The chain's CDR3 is CASISGGMNTGELFF. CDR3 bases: TGTGCCAGCATCTCAGGGGGAATGAACACCGGGGAGCTGTTTTTT.

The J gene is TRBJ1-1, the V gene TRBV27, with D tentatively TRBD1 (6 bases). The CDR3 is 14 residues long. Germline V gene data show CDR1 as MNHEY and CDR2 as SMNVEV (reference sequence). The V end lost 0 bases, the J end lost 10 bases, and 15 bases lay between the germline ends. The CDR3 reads CASSLSRQGQGAFF. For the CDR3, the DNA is TGTGCCAGCAGTTTATCGAGGCAGGGACAAGGAGCTTTCTTT.

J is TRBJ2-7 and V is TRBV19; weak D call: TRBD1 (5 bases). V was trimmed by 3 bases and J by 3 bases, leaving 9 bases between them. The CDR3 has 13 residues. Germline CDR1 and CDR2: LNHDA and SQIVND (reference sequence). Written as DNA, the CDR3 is TGTGCCAGTAGTATGGGGCCTTACTACGAGCAGTACTTC. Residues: CASSMGPYYEQYF.

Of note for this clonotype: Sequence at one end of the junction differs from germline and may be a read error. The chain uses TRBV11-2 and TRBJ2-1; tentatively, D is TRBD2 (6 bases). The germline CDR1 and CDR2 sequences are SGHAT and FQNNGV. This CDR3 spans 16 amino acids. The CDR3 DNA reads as TGTGCCAGCAGCTTAGGGGGCGGGATGATGGACAATGAGCAGATCTTC. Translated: CASSLGGGMMDNEQIF.

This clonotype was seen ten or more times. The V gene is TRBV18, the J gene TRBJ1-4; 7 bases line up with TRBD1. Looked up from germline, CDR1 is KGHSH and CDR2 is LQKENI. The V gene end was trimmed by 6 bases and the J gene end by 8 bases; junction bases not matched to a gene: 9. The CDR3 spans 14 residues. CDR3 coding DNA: TGTGCCAGCTCCCGAACAGGGGCGGGCGAAAAACTGTTTTTT. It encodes CASSRTGAGEKLFF.

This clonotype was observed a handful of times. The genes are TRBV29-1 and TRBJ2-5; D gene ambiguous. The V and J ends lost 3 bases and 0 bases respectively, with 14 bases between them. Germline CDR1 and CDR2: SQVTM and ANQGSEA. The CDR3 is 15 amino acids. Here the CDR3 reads CSVEGSRQYQETQYF. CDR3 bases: TGCAGCGTTGAGGGGTCGAGGCAGTACCAAGAGACCCAGTACTTC.

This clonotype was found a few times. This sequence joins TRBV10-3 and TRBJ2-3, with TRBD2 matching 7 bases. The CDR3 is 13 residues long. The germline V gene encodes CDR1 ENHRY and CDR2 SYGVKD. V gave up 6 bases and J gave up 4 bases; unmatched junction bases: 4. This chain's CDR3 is CAISGLGSDTQYF. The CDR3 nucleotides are TGTGCCATCAGCGGACTAGGGTCAGATACGCAGTATTTT.

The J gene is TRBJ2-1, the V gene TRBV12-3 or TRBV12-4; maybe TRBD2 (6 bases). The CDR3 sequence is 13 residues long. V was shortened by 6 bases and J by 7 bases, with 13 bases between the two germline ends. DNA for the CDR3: TGTGCCAGCAGGCCGACTAGGTCGAATGAGCAGTTCTTC. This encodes CASRPTRSNEQFF.

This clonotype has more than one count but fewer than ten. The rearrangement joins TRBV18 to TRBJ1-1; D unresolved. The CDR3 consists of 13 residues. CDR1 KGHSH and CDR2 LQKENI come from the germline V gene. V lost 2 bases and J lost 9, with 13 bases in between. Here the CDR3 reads CASSPSSRKKAFF. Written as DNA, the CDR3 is TGTGCCAGCTCACCAAGTTCTCGCAAGAAAGCTTTCTTT.

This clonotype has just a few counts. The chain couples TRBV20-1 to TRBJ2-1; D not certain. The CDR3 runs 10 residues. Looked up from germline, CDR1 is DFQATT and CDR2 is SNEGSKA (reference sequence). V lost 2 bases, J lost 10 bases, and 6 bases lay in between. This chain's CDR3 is CSARLREQFF. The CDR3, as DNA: TGCAGTGCTAGACTCCGGGAGCAGTTCTTC.

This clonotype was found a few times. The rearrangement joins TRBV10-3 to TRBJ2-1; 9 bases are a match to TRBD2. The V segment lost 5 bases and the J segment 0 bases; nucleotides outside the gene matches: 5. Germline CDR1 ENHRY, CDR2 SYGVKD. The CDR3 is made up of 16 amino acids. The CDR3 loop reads CAISQPAGGSYNEQFF. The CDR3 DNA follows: TGTGCCATCAGTCAACCAGCGGGGGGCTCCTACAATGAGCAGTTCTTC.

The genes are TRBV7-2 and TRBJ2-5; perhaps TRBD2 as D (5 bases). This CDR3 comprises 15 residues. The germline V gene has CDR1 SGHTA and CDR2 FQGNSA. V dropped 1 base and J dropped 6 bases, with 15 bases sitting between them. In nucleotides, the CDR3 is TGTGCCAGCAGCTTAGAATCGGGATCCACCCAGACCCAGTACTTC. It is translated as CASSLESGSTQTQYF.

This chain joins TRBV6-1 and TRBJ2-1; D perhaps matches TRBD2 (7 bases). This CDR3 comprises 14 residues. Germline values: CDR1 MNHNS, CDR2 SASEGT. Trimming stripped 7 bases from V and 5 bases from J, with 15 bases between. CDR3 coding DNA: TGTGCCAGCAAGGGGGGGCAGGGGAACAATGAGCAGTTCTTC. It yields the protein CASKGGQGNNEQFF.

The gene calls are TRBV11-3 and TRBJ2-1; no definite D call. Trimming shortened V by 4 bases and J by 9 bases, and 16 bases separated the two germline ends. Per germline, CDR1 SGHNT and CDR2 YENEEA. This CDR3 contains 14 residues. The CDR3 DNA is TGTGCCAGCAGCTCCGACGGACCCGCCGTTGAGCAGTTCTTC. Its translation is CASSSDGPAVEQFF.

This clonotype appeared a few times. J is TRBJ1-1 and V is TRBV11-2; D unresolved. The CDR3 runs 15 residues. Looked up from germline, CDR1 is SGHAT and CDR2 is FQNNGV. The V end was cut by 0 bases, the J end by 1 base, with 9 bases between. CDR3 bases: TGTGCCAGCAGCTTAGATCCTTCGGGGAACACTGAAGCTTTCTTT. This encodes CASSLDPSGNTEAFF.

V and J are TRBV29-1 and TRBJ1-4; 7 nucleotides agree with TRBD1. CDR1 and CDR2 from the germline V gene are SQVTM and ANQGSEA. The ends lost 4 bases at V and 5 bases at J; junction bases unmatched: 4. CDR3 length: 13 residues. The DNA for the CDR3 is TGCAGCGTTGTACAGGGGCGGAATGAAAAACTGTTTTTT. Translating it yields CSVVQGRNEKLFF.

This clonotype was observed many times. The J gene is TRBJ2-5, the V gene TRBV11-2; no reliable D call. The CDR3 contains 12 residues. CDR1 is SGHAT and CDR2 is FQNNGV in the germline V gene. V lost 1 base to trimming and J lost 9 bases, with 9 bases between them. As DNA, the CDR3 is TGTGCCAGCAGCTTAGGATACTGGGCCCAGTACTTC. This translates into CASSLGYWAQYF.

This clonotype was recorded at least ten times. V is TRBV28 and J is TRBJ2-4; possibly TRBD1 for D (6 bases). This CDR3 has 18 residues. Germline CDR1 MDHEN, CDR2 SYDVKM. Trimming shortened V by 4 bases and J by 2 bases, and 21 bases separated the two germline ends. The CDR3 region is CASSSPRPTRDTKNIQYF. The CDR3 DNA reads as TGTGCCAGCAGTTCCCCAAGACCGACCCGGGACACCAAAAACATTCAGTACTTC.

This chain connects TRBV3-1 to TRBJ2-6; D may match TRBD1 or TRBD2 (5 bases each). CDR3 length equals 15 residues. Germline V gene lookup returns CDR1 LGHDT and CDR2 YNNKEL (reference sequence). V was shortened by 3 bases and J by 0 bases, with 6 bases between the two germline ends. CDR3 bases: TGTGCCAGCAGCCACGGGACCTCTGGGGCCAACGTCCTGACTTTC. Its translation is CASSHGTSGANVLTF.

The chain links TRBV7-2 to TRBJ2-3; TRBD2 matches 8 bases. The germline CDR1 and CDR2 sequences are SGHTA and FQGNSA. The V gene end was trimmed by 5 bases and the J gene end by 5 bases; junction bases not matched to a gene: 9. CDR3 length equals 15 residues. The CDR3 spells CASSKPGLVLDTQYF. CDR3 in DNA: TGTGCCAGCAGCAAGCCGGGACTAGTTTTAGATACGCAGTATTTT. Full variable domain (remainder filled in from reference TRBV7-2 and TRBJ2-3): GAGVSQSPSNKVTEKGKDVELRCDPISGHTALYWYRQSLGQGLEFLIYFQGNSAPDKSGLPSDRFSAERTGGSVSTLTIQRTQQEDSAVYLCASSKPGLVLDTQYFGPGTRLTVL.

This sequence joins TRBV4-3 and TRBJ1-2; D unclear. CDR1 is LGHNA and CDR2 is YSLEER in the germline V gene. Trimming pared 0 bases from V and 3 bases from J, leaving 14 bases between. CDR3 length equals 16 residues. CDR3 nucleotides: TGCGCCAGCAGCCAAGATCCCTTCCTAGCCCACTATGGCTACACCTTC. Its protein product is CASSQDPFLAHYGYTF.

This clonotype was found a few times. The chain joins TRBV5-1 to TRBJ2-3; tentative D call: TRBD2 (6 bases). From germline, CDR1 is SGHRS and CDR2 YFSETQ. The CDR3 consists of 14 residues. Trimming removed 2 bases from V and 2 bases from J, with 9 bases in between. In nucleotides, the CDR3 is TGCGCCAGCAGCTTTAGCGGAAACACAGATACGCAGTATTTT. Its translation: CASSFSGNTDTQYF.

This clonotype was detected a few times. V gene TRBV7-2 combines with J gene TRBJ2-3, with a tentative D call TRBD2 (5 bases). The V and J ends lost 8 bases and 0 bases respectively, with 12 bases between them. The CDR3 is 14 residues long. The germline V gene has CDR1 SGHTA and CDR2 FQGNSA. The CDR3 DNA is TGTGCCAGCGGAGCGGAGACTAGCACAGATACGCAGTATTTT. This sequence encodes CASGAETSTDTQYF.